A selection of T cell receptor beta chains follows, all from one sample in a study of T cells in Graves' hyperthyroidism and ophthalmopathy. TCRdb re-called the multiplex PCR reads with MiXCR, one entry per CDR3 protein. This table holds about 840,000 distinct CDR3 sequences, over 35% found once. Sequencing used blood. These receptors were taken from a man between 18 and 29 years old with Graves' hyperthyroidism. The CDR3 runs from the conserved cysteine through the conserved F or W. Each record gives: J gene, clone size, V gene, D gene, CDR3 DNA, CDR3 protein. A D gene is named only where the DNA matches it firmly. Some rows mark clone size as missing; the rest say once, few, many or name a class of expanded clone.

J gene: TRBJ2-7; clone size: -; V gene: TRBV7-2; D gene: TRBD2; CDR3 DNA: TGTGCCAGCAGCTTAGCTGGTCTAGCGGGAAACTACGAGCAGTACTTC; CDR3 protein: CASSLAGLAGNYEQYF
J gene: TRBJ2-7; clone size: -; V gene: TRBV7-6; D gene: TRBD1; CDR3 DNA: TGTGCCAGCAGTCCCGAGACAGGGGGACTTTACGAGCAGTACTTC; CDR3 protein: CASSPETGGLYEQYF
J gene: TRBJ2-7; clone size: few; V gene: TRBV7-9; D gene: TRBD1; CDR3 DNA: TGTGCCAGCAGCCTGTGGGACAGTGATGACGAGCAGTACTTC; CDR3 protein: CASSLWDSDDEQYF
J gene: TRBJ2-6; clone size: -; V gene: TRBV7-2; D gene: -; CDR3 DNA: TGTGCCAGTAGACTAGGGGCGGAGGGCAACGTCCTGACTTTC; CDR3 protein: CASRLGAEGNVLTF
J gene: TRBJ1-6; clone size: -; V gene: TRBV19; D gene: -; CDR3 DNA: TGTGCCAGTACTCAGAGACTGACAAGCTCCTATAATTCACCCCTCCACTTT; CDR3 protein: CASTQRLTSSYNSPLHF
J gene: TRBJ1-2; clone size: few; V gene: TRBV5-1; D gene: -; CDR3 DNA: TGCGCCAGCAGCCTTGAGGCGGGGAGCTATGGCTACACCTTC; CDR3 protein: CASSLEAGSYGYTF
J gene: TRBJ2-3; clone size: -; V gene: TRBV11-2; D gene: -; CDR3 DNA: TGTGCCAGCAGCTTAATCAGTGGTACGCAGTATTTT; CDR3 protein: CASSLISGTQYF
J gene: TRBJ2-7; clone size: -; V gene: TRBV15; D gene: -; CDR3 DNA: TGTGCCAGCAGCCAAGATTTCCAGGGTAACTACGAGCAGTACTTC; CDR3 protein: CASSQDFQGNYEQYF
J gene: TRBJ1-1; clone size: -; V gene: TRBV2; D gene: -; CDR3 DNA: TGTGCCAGCTTTAGTGACACTGAAGCTTTCTTT; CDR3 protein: CASFSDTEAFF
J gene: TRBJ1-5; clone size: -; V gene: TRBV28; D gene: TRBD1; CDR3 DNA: TGTGTCAGCAGTAGGGGGCTCAATCAGCCCCAGCATTTT; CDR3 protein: CVSSRGLNQPQHF
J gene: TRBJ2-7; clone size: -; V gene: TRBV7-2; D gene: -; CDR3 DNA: TGTGCCAGCAGCTCCCTAGTCGTCGAGCAGTACTTC; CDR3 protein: CASSSLVVEQYF
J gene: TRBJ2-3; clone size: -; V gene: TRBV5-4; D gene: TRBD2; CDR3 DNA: TGTGCCAGCAGTTACGGGACTAGGGCTGATACGCAGTATTTT; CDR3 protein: CASSYGTRADTQYF
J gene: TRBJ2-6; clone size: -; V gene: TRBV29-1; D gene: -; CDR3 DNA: TGCAGCGTTGACGGACAGACTTTC; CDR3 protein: CSVDGQTF
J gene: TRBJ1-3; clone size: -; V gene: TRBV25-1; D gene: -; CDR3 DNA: TGTGCCAGCAGTTTGTCCAGCCCAACCTCTGGAAACACCATATATTTT; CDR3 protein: CASSLSSPTSGNTIYF
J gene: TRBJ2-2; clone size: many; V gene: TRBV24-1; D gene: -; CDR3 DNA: TGTGCCACAGGAGGGGACACCGGGGAGCTGTTTTTT; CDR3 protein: CATGGDTGELFF
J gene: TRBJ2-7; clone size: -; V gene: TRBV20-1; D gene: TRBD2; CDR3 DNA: TGCAGTGCCGGTAGGGACATCGGGACTAGCTACGAGCAGTACTTC; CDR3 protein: CSAGRDIGTSYEQYF
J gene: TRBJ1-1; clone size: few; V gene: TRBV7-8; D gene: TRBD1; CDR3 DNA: TGTGCCAGCAGCCCCGGGACAGTGGGGGACACTGAAGCTTTCTTT; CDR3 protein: CASSPGTVGDTEAFF
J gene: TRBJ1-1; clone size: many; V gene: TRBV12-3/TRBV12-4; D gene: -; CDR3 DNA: TGTGCCAGCAGTTCAGGGCCGAGCACTGAAGCTTTCTTT; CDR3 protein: CASSSGPSTEAFF
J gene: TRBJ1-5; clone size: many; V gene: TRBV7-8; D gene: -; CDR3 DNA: TGTGCCAGCAGCTTAGGATCTGGGGGCTCTCAGCCCCAGCATTTT; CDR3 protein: CASSLGSGGSQPQHF
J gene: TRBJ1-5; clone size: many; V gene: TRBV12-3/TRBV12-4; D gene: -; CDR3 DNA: TGTGCCAGCAAGGAACAGGCAAGCAATCAGCCCCAGCATTTT; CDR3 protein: CASKEQASNQPQHF
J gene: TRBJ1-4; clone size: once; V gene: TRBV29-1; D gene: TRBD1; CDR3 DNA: TGCAGCGTCCTCCGGGACAGGATTAATGAAAAACTGTTTTTT; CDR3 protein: CSVLRDRINEKLFF
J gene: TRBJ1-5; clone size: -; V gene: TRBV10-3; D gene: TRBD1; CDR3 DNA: TGTGCCAGCAGTGGCAGGACAGGGCATAGCAATCAGCCCCAGCATTTT; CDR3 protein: CASSGRTGHSNQPQHF
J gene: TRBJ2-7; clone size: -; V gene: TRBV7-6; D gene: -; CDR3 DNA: TGTGCCAGCAGCTTTAGAGCCCAGCGGAACCCCAAACCCGAGCAGTACTTC; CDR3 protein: CASSFRAQRNPKPEQYF